This T cell receptor beta chain appears in the sequencing data of a study of identical twins. Overall study findings and caveats: Clonotypes of the beta chain that were abundant in cord blood carried fewer insertions (memory repertoires showed none).

Germline V lookup: CDR1 DFQATT, CDR2 SNEGSKA (reference sequence). The CDR3 covers 16 residues. The J segment lost 3 bases and the V segment lost 5 bases, leaving 15 bases of the junction unmatched. Notes on this clonotype: Its antigen is as yet unknown.

A single record per CDR3 protein comes from TCRdb applying MiXCR to the 5' RACE reads. This sample yields some 1,600,000 distinct CDR3 sequences, of which about 32% are seen a single time; about 0.27% belongs to the top ten. The chain couples TRBV20-1 to TRBJ2-7, with 8 bases that match TRBD1. Material: cord blood. This TCR was sampled from a newborn girl in good health. The CDR3 reads CSAEVSGGQVGYEQYF. The CDR3 region has the DNA TGCAGTGCTGAGGTATCAGGGGGACAGGTGGGCTACGAGCAGTACTTC.